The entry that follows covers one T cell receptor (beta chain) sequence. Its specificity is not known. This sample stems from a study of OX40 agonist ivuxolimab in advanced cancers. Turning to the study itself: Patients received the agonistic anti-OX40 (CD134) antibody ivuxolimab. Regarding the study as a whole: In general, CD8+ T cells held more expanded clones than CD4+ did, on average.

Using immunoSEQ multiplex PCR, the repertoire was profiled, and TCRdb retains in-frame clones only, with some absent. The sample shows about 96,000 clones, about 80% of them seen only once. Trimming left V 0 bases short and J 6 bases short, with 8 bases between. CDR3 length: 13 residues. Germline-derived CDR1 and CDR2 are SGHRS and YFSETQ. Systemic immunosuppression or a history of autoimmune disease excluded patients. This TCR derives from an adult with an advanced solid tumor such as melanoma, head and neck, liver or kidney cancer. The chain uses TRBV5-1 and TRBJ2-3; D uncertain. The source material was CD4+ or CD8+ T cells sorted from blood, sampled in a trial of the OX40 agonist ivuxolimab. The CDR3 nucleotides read TGCGCCAGCAGCTTGGCCCTCGCGGATACGCAGTATTTT. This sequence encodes CASSLALADTQYF. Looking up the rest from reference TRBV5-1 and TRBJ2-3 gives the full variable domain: KAGVTQTPRYLIKTRGQQVTLSCSPISGHRSVSWYQQTPGQGLQFLFEYFSETQRNKGNFPGRFSGRQFSNSRSEMNVSTLELGDSALYLCASSLALADTQYFGPGTRLTVL.